These T cell receptor beta chains were read from a single sample in a study of T-cell memory formation after mild COVID-19. TCRdb re-called the 5' RACE reads with MiXCR, one entry per CDR3 protein. The sample consists of 100,000 to 150,000 distinct CDR3 sequences, 16% of them appearing once. Sequencing was done on a sample of PBMCs or a T cell subset sorted from them (not recorded which). The receptors stem from an adult woman who had mild COVID-19 (a few samples of this study predate the infection). Cell type and time point are not known. CDR3s include the opening cysteine and the closing phenylalanine or tryptophan. The order of the fields is V gene, D gene, J gene, clone size, CDR3 DNA, CDR3 protein. D genes are given only for firm matches. Clone size appears in some rows only: once, few, many, or a class for an expanded clone.

v_gene: TRBV19
d_gene: .
j_gene: TRBJ2-6
abundance: .
CDR3nt: TGTGCCAGTACGACAGATGATAGCTCTGGGGCCAACGTCCTGACTTTC
CDR3aa: CASTTDDSSGANVLTF

v_gene: TRBV6-2/TRBV6-3
d_gene: TRBD2
j_gene: TRBJ2-1
abundance: few
CDR3nt: TGTGCCAGCAGCCTGCGACTAGCGGGAGGGCCGGGGAATGAGCAGTTCTTC
CDR3aa: CASSLRLAGGPGNEQFF

v_gene: TRBV4-3
d_gene: .
j_gene: TRBJ2-7
abundance: few
CDR3nt: TGCGCCAGCAGCCAAGTTAGGGGAATCGAGCAGTACTTC
CDR3aa: CASSQVRGIEQYF

v_gene: TRBV12-3/TRBV12-4
d_gene: .
j_gene: TRBJ2-6
abundance: .
CDR3nt: TGTGCCAGCAGTCCCCCGACTGCGGTCCTGACTTTC
CDR3aa: CASSPPTAVLTF

v_gene: TRBV18
d_gene: TRBD2
j_gene: TRBJ2-5
abundance: many
CDR3nt: TGTGCCAGCTCCCACGGGAGGCGCGAGACCCAGTACTTC
CDR3aa: CASSHGRRETQYF

v_gene: TRBV7-8
d_gene: .
j_gene: TRBJ2-5
abundance: .
CDR3nt: TGTGCCAGCAGCCCAAGGGGGGCAAACCAAGAGACCCAGTACTTC
CDR3aa: CASSPRGANQETQYF

v_gene: TRBV12-3/TRBV12-4
d_gene: .
j_gene: TRBJ2-4
abundance: .
CDR3nt: TGTGCCAGCAGTTCTGACACTAAAAACATTCAGTACTTC
CDR3aa: CASSSDTKNIQYF

v_gene: TRBV7-2
d_gene: TRBD1
j_gene: TRBJ1-2
abundance: .
CDR3nt: TGTGCCAGCAGCTTGGACTTTGGACAGGGAAGGGCCTACACCTTC
CDR3aa: CASSLDFGQGRAYTF

v_gene: TRBV5-4
d_gene: .
j_gene: TRBJ2-7
abundance: many
CDR3nt: TGTGCCAGCAGCCGGGGACTGGCTGCTTCCTACGAGCAGTACTTC
CDR3aa: CASSRGLAASYEQYF

v_gene: TRBV7-3
d_gene: TRBD2
j_gene: TRBJ2-3
abundance: many
CDR3nt: TGTGCCAGCAGCTTAATTGCGGGGGGCCTCCAGGATACGCAGTATTTT
CDR3aa: CASSLIAGGLQDTQYF

v_gene: TRBV7-3
d_gene: .
j_gene: TRBJ1-2
abundance: few
CDR3nt: TGTGCCAGCAAGACCGTGCGGGGGGACTATGGCTACACCTTC
CDR3aa: CASKTVRGDYGYTF

v_gene: TRBV4-1
d_gene: .
j_gene: TRBJ1-6
abundance: .
CDR3nt: TGCGCCAGCAGCCAAGGACGGGCAACTCGGAGGAATTCACCCCTCCACTTT
CDR3aa: CASSQGRATRRNSPLHF

v_gene: TRBV27
d_gene: .
j_gene: TRBJ1-6
abundance: .
CDR3nt: TGTGCCAGCAGTTTCCCGGGCTCGGGTGGCTCTTCACCCCTCCACTTT
CDR3aa: CASSFPGSGGSSPLHF

v_gene: TRBV12-3/TRBV12-4
d_gene: TRBD1
j_gene: TRBJ1-1
abundance: few
CDR3nt: TGTGCCAGCAGCTCCCGGGACAGGGTCGAAGCTTTCTTT
CDR3aa: CASSSRDRVEAFF

v_gene: TRBV4-2
d_gene: TRBD2
j_gene: TRBJ2-7
abundance: few
CDR3nt: TGTGCCAGCAGCCAGGGACGGGGGGACCCCTCCGAGCAGTACTTC
CDR3aa: CASSQGRGDPSEQYF

v_gene: TRBV7-2
d_gene: .
j_gene: TRBJ2-5
abundance: .
CDR3nt: TGTGCCAGCAGCTTTTCAGGACAGACTCAAGAGACCCAGTACTTC
CDR3aa: CASSFSGQTQETQYF

v_gene: TRBV5-1
d_gene: .
j_gene: TRBJ2-2
abundance: many
CDR3nt: TGCGCCAGCAGCTTGGGGCCGACGCGGAAGAACACCGGGGAGCTGTTTTTT
CDR3aa: CASSLGPTRKNTGELFF

v_gene: TRBV30
d_gene: TRBD1
j_gene: TRBJ1-1
abundance: .
CDR3nt: TGTGCCTGGAGTGTACCCGGGGACAGGGGGCGCCCTGAAGCTTTCTTT
CDR3aa: CAWSVPGDRGRPEAFF

v_gene: TRBV12-3/TRBV12-4
d_gene: TRBD1
j_gene: TRBJ2-5
abundance: .
CDR3nt: TGTGCCAGCAGCACCTGGGACAGAGAGACCCAGTACTTC
CDR3aa: CASSTWDRETQYF

v_gene: TRBV3-1
d_gene: .
j_gene: TRBJ1-1
abundance: .
CDR3nt: TGTGCCAGCAGCCCACTTGTCCCCCCGGACACTGAAGCTTTCTTT
CDR3aa: CASSPLVPPDTEAFF

v_gene: TRBV3-1
d_gene: .
j_gene: TRBJ2-1
abundance: few
CDR3nt: TGTGCCAGCAGGGACGGGGAATCCTACAATGAGCAGTTCTTC
CDR3aa: CASRDGESYNEQFF

v_gene: TRBV12-3/TRBV12-4
d_gene: .
j_gene: TRBJ2-1
abundance: few
CDR3nt: TGTGCCAGCAGGGAGGGGGCTGGTGAGCAGTTCTTC
CDR3aa: CASREGAGEQFF

v_gene: TRBV4-1
d_gene: .
j_gene: TRBJ2-1
abundance: .
CDR3nt: TGCGCCAGCAGCCAAGAAGTTGGGAGCTCCTACAATGAGCAGTTCTTC
CDR3aa: CASSQEVGSSYNEQFF

v_gene: TRBV4-3
d_gene: .
j_gene: TRBJ2-3
abundance: .
CDR3nt: TGCGCCAGCAGCCAAGCTGTCGGGAGAGGGAGCACAGATACGCAGTATTTT
CDR3aa: CASSQAVGRGSTDTQYF

v_gene: TRBV30
d_gene: .
j_gene: TRBJ2-3
abundance: .
CDR3nt: TGTGCCTGCGGGGGGCAGTTTAGCACAGATACGCAGTATTTT
CDR3aa: CACGGQFSTDTQYF

v_gene: TRBV2
d_gene: .
j_gene: TRBJ2-7
abundance: .
CDR3nt: TGTGCCAGCATTCGCTCCTACGAGCAGTACTTC
CDR3aa: CASIRSYEQYF

v_gene: TRBV27
d_gene: .
j_gene: TRBJ1-2
abundance: .
CDR3nt: TGTGCCAGCAGTTTGGAGGTCGGCGTCTATGGCTACACCTTC
CDR3aa: CASSLEVGVYGYTF

v_gene: TRBV5-6
d_gene: .
j_gene: TRBJ1-1
abundance: .
CDR3nt: TGTGCCAGCAGCCTCATAAGGGGCCAGAACACTGAAGCTTTCTTT
CDR3aa: CASSLIRGQNTEAFF

v_gene: TRBV24-1
d_gene: TRBD1
j_gene: TRBJ2-1
abundance: few
CDR3nt: TGTGCCACCAGAAGTCCCGGGACAGGGCAGGTTGAGCAGTTCTTC
CDR3aa: CATRSPGTGQVEQFF

v_gene: TRBV3-1
d_gene: .
j_gene: TRBJ1-1
abundance: .
CDR3nt: TGTGCCAGCAGCCTATCAACGATCATGAACACTGAAGCTTTCTTT
CDR3aa: CASSLSTIMNTEAFF

v_gene: TRBV5-1
d_gene: .
j_gene: TRBJ1-5
abundance: few
CDR3nt: TGCGCCAGCAGCGCAGAGTTTGGGAGCAATCAGCCCCAGCATTTT
CDR3aa: CASSAEFGSNQPQHF

v_gene: TRBV7-3
d_gene: TRBD2
j_gene: TRBJ2-3
abundance: few
CDR3nt: TGTGCCAGCAGCACAATAGCGGGAGGGCCCGCAGATACGCAGTATTTT
CDR3aa: CASSTIAGGPADTQYF

v_gene: TRBV18
d_gene: TRBD2
j_gene: TRBJ2-1
abundance: .
CDR3nt: TGTGCCAGCTCCGGTGGCGGGGGATCCTACAATGAGCAGTTCTTC
CDR3aa: CASSGGGGSYNEQFF

v_gene: TRBV18
d_gene: .
j_gene: TRBJ2-1
abundance: few
CDR3nt: TGTGCCAGCTCACCACCGCGCGGGGCTGATTACAATGAGCAGTTCTTC
CDR3aa: CASSPPRGADYNEQFF

v_gene: TRBV20-1
d_gene: TRBD2
j_gene: TRBJ2-5
abundance: .
CDR3nt: TGCAGTGCTGCTTGGGGGGGAAAAGAAGAGACCCAGTACTTC
CDR3aa: CSAAWGGKEETQYF

v_gene: TRBV5-1
d_gene: .
j_gene: TRBJ1-5
abundance: few
CDR3nt: TGCGCCAGCAGCGTGAGTGGTGGTAATCAGCCCCAGCATTTT
CDR3aa: CASSVSGGNQPQHF

v_gene: TRBV3-1
d_gene: .
j_gene: TRBJ2-2
abundance: .
CDR3nt: TGTGCCAGCAGTCCAACCAGGACAGCGAACACCGGGGAGCTGTTTTTT
CDR3aa: CASSPTRTANTGELFF

v_gene: TRBV7-9
d_gene: .
j_gene: TRBJ1-1
abundance: .
CDR3nt: TGTGCCAGCAGCTTAAAAAGTAACACTGAAGCTTTCTTT
CDR3aa: CASSLKSNTEAFF

v_gene: TRBV5-1
d_gene: TRBD1
j_gene: TRBJ1-4
abundance: few
CDR3nt: TGCGCCAGCAGGTCGACAGGGGCGCATATGGATGAAAAACTGTTTTTT
CDR3aa: CASRSTGAHMDEKLFF

v_gene: TRBV5-5
d_gene: TRBD2
j_gene: TRBJ2-1
abundance: few
CDR3nt: TGTGCCAGCACCACCGGACTAGCGGGGTACAATGAGCAGTTCTTC
CDR3aa: CASTTGLAGYNEQFF

v_gene: TRBV18
d_gene: TRBD1
j_gene: TRBJ1-6
abundance: .
CDR3nt: TGTGCCAGCTCGTCTGGGGACAGGGGCCCATCGGTCTCACCCCTCCACTTT
CDR3aa: CASSSGDRGPSVSPLHF

v_gene: TRBV7-8
d_gene: TRBD1
j_gene: TRBJ2-7
abundance: .
CDR3nt: TGTGCCAGCAGCCTATTAGACAGGGCAATCTCCTACGAGCAGTACTTC
CDR3aa: CASSLLDRAISYEQYF

v_gene: TRBV20-1
d_gene: .
j_gene: TRBJ2-7
abundance: .
CDR3nt: TGCAGTGCTAGCCCCGGTGACGGATCCTACGAGCAGTACTTC
CDR3aa: CSASPGDGSYEQYF

v_gene: TRBV2
d_gene: .
j_gene: TRBJ1-2
abundance: few
CDR3nt: TGTGCCAGCAGTGAAGAGGCAGGGGCGATCTATGGCTACACCTTC
CDR3aa: CASSEEAGAIYGYTF

v_gene: TRBV11-2
d_gene: .
j_gene: TRBJ2-7
abundance: many
CDR3nt: TGTGCCAGCAGCTTCGGGGTCGGGAAGAGGAACTCCTACGAGCAGTACTTC
CDR3aa: CASSFGVGKRNSYEQYF

v_gene: TRBV12-3/TRBV12-4
d_gene: TRBD2
j_gene: TRBJ2-3
abundance: .
CDR3nt: TGTGCCAGCAGTTATGGACTAGCGGCGCAGTATTTT
CDR3aa: CASSYGLAAQYF

v_gene: TRBV6-6
d_gene: .
j_gene: TRBJ2-5
abundance: .
CDR3nt: TGTGCCAGCAGTTACTCGGGAGGGGGGGCCAGAGAGACCCAGTACTTC
CDR3aa: CASSYSGGGARETQYF

v_gene: TRBV12-3/TRBV12-4
d_gene: TRBD2
j_gene: TRBJ2-1
abundance: .
CDR3nt: TGTGCCAGCAGTTTTTGGCTAGCGGGAGATAGGGTCAATGAGCAGTTCTTC
CDR3aa: CASSFWLAGDRVNEQFF

v_gene: TRBV20-1
d_gene: TRBD1
j_gene: TRBJ2-7
abundance: .
CDR3nt: TGCAGTGCCGCCCCCACAGGGGTCGGTTTCTACGAGCAGTACTTC
CDR3aa: CSAAPTGVGFYEQYF

v_gene: TRBV4-1
d_gene: .
j_gene: TRBJ2-7
abundance: .
CDR3nt: TGCGCCAGCAGCCAAGAGGGACGGCTCGGTTACGAGCAGTACTTC
CDR3aa: CASSQEGRLGYEQYF

v_gene: TRBV28
d_gene: .
j_gene: TRBJ2-2
abundance: .
CDR3nt: TGTGCCAGCAGTTTGGTGGGCGCGAACACCGGGGAGCTGTTTTTT
CDR3aa: CASSLVGANTGELFF

v_gene: TRBV6-5
d_gene: .
j_gene: TRBJ1-5
abundance: once
CDR3nt: TGTGCCAGCAGTACCAAGCAAAATCAGCCCCAGCATTTT
CDR3aa: CASSTKQNQPQHF

v_gene: TRBV5-1
d_gene: TRBD1
j_gene: TRBJ2-7
abundance: .
CDR3nt: TGCGCCAGCAGCGTAGGGACAGGCGAAGAGCAGTACTTC
CDR3aa: CASSVGTGEEQYF

v_gene: TRBV24-1
d_gene: TRBD1
j_gene: TRBJ2-2
abundance: .
CDR3nt: TGTGCCACCAGTGACCGACAGGGGGGAAACACCGGGGAGCTGTTTTTT
CDR3aa: CATSDRQGGNTGELFF

v_gene: TRBV20-1
d_gene: .
j_gene: TRBJ1-6
abundance: .
CDR3nt: TGCAGTGCTAGAGATAGGAGACAAGGGGGGTCCTATAATTCACCCCTCCACTTT
CDR3aa: CSARDRRQGGSYNSPLHF

v_gene: TRBV12-3/TRBV12-4
d_gene: .
j_gene: TRBJ1-1
abundance: few
CDR3nt: TGTGCCAGCAGTCCCCGGGAGCTATGGTTCATGAACACTGAAGCTTTCTTT
CDR3aa: CASSPRELWFMNTEAFF

v_gene: TRBV20-1
d_gene: .
j_gene: TRBJ1-5
abundance: .
CDR3nt: TGCAGTGCTAGACCGCAAGACAGGCCCAATCAGCCCCAGCATTTT
CDR3aa: CSARPQDRPNQPQHF

v_gene: TRBV4-1
d_gene: .
j_gene: TRBJ1-1
abundance: .
CDR3nt: TGCGCCAGCAGCCAAGTGGGGAGAACAATGAAAACTGAAGCTTTCTTT
CDR3aa: CASSQVGRTMKTEAFF

v_gene: TRBV7-9
d_gene: .
j_gene: TRBJ1-3
abundance: .
CDR3nt: TGTGCCAGCAGCCCACAGGCGTGGGGAAACACCATATATTTT
CDR3aa: CASSPQAWGNTIYF

v_gene: TRBV30
d_gene: .
j_gene: TRBJ2-2
abundance: .
CDR3nt: TGTGCCTGGAGTGGAGGGTTGAACACCGGGGAGCTGTTTTTT
CDR3aa: CAWSGGLNTGELFF